This T cell receptor beta chain appears in the sequencing data of a study of regulatory T cells in long-lasting Graves disease. On the study more broadly: Persistent Graves' disease meant over 5 years of antithyroid drugs with positive TSH receptor antibodies.

HTBI primers from iRepertoire and Arm-PCR of CDR3 regions yielded the TCR beta libraries. Authors' methods: Samples revealed 50 to 75 TRBV and roughly 15 TRBJ segments. TCRdb itself ran the multiplex PCR reads through MiXCR, one entry per CDR3 protein. These V and J calls rely on TCRdb rather than the paper's analysis. The sample consists of roughly 300,000 distinct CDR3 sequences, roughly 21% of them appearing once. This clonotype has only a few counts. Germline V lookup: CDR1 WNHNN, CDR2 SYGVQD (reference sequence). The V and J ends lost 5 bases and 10 bases respectively, with 12 bases between them. The CDR3 extends over 13 amino acids. The sample's time point: persistent/refractory GD, antithyroid drugs over 5 years with positive TRAb. The TCR library used RNA extracted from PBMCs.

Material: peripheral blood mononuclear cells (PBMCs), obtained when the disease was refractory, from a patient treated with antithyroid drugs. The origin of this receptor is a female donor with Graves disease. V gene TRBV10-1 combines with J gene TRBJ1-6; D ambiguous. In DNA form, the CDR3 reads TGCGCCAGCAGTCCCTCGCGAGGGTCACCCCTCCACTTT. Translating it yields CASSPSRGSPLHF.